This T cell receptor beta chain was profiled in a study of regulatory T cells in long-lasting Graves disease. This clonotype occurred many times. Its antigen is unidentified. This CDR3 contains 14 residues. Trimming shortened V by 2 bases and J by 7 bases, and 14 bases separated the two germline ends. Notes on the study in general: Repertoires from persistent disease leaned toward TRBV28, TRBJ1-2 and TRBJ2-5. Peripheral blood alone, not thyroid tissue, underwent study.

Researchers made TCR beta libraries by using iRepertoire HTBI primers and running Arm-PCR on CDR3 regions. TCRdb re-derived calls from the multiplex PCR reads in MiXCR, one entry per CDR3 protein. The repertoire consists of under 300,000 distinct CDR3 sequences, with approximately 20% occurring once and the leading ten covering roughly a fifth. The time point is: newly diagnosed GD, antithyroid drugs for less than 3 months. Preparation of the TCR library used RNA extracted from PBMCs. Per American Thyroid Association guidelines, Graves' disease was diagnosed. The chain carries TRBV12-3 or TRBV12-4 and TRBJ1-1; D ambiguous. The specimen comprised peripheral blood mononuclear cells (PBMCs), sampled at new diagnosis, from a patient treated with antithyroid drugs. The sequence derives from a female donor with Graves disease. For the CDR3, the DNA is TGTGCCAGCAGTTTAAGTCCCCAAGTCGATGAAGCTTTCTTT. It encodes CASSLSPQVDEAFF.